One sample yielded the 5 T cell receptor beta chains listed below, sequenced in a study of blood T cells in healthy people across ages. A second PCR of about 7 to 12 cycles used a sample-barcoded 5' primer and a J-beta primer mix. TCRdb used MiXCR to reprocess the 5' RACE reads, holding one entry per CDR3 protein. The sample includes 1 million or so distinct CDR3 sequences, under 55% of them seen just once. Input material: blood. Receptors were obtained from a woman aged 55-69 years in good health.

The chain carries TRBV5-6 and TRBJ2-7, with TRBD1 as a possible D gene (5 bases). The germline V gene encodes CDR1 SGHDT and CDR2 YYEEEE. The CDR3 sequence is 14 residues long. V lost 4 bases and J lost 0, with 11 bases in between. The CDR3 loop is CASSAAQDSYEQYF. The DNA of the CDR3 is TGTGCCAGCAGCGCCGCACAGGACTCCTACGAGCAGTACTTC.

This clonotype was counted a few times. The gene calls are TRBV24-1 and TRBJ2-1; D not certain. CDR1 is KGHDR, CDR2 SFDVKD, per germline. The CDR3 totals 15 residues. Trimming pared 7 bases from V and 7 bases from J, leaving 19 bases between. The CDR3 nucleotides read TGTGCCACCAGCGGAAGGTGGGGTTACCAAAATGAGCAGTTCTTC. Protein: CATSGRWGYQNEQFF.

This clonotype was seen only once. The genes are TRBV20-1 and TRBJ2-5; D is perhaps TRBD1 (6 bases). V was clipped by 3 bases and J by 5 bases, with 19 bases between them. The germline V gene encodes CDR1 DFQATT and CDR2 SNEGSKA (reference sequence). This CDR3 is built from 15 residues. DNA of the CDR3: TGCAGTGCTAGGGGTGGTTGGGGGCATGGGGAGACCCAGTACTTC. Its protein is CSARGGWGHGETQYF.

This clonotype was recorded a few times. This chain connects TRBV11-1 to TRBJ2-4; 7 nucleotides align to TRBD1. The assigned J gene may be wrong: the sequence end matches TRBJ2-7 better. This CDR3 has 21 amino acids. CDR1 and CDR2 from the germline V gene are SGHAT and FQDESV (reference sequence). The CDR3 sequence is CASSSGQSPSMQSLQNYEQYF. Here the CDR3 DNA reads TGTGCCAGCAGCTCGGGACAGTCCCCGTCAATGCAGAGTCTACAAAACTACGAGCAGTACTTC.

This clonotype appeared many times. The rearrangement uses TRBV3-1 and TRBJ2-3, with no clear D. V lost 2 bases to trimming and J lost 5 bases, with 2 bases between them. The CDR3 is 11 residues long. CDR1 and CDR2 from the germline V gene are LGHDT and YNNKEL (reference sequence). The CDR3 protein is CASSQIDTQYF. The CDR3 DNA sequence: TGTGCCAGCAGCCAAATAGATACGCAGTATTTT.